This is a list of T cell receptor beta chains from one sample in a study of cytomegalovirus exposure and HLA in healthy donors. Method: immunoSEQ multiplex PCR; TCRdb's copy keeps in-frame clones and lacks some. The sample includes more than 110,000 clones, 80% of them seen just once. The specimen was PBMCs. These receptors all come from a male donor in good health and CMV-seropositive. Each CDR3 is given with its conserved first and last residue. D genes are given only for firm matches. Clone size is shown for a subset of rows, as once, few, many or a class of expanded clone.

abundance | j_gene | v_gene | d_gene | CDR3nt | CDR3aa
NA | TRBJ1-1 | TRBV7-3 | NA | TGTGCCAGCACCGAGGGGGACGGCACTGAAGCTTTCTTT | CASTEGDGTEAFF
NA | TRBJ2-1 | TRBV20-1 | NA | TGCAGTGCTAGAGTAGTCAATGAGCAGTTCTTC | CSARVVNEQFF
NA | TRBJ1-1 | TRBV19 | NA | TGTGCCAGTAGTGGGGACGCGGGAAACACTGAAGCTTTCTTT | CASSGDAGNTEAFF
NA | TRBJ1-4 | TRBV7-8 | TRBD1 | TGTGCCAGCAGCCCGGGACAGGGGGGTAATGAAAAACTGTTTTTT | CASSPGQGGNEKLFF
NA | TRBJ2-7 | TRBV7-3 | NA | TGTGCCAGCGGAAGCCCCGCGGGAGAGCAGTACTTC | CASGSPAGEQYF
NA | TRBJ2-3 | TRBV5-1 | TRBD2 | TGCGCCAGCAGCTTGGGTCCTAGCGGGAGCTCCCCTGGGGATACGCAGTATTTT | CASSLGPSGSSPGDTQYF
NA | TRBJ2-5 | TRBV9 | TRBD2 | TGTGCCAGCAGCGTAGGAGTAGCGGGGGGTGTGGAGACCCAGTACTTC | CASSVGVAGGVETQYF
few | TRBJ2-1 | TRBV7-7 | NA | TGTGCTAGCAGCTTAGCGCTTGGGCAGGGAATAGGTAATGAGCAGTTCTTC | CASSLALGQGIGNEQFF
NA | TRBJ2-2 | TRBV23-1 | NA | TGCGCCAGCAGTCAATCCTTCCGAGCCAAAGACACCGGGGAGCTGTTTTTT | CASSQSFRAKDTGELFF
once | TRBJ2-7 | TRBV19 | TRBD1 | TGTGCCAGTACCAGGACAGGGGTCGACGAGCAGTACTTC | CASTRTGVDEQYF
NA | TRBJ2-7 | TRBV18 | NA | TGTGCCAGCTCACCAGGGGAGGAGCAGTACTTC | CASSPGEEQYF
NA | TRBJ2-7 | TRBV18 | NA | TGTGCCAGCTCACCTGGCGGGGACCCCTCAATTCACGAGCAGTACTTC | CASSPGGDPSIHEQYF
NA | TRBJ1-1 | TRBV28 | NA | TGTGCCAGCAGCTTCGGGGGGGGTTACACTGAAGCTTTCTTT | CASSFGGGYTEAFF
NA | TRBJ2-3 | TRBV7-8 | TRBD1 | TGTGCCAGCAGCTTAGCCCTAGGGACAGGGAGAGGCGAGGGCACAGATACGCAGTATTTT | CASSLALGTGRGEGTDTQYF
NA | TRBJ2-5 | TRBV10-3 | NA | TGTGCCATCAGTCGACTAGACCAAGAGACCCAGTACTTC | CAISRLDQETQYF
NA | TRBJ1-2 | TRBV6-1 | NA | TGTGCCAGCAGTGCAGGTCCCCCGGACAAAACCTTTTGGAACTATGGCTACACCTTC | CASSAGPPDKTFWNYGYTF
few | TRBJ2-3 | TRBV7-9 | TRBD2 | TGTGCCAGCAGAGACGGACTAGCTACAGATACGCAGTATTTT | CASRDGLATDTQYF
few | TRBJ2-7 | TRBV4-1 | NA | TGCGCCAGCAGCCAAGGAGGAGGGTTAGCGTACGAGCAGTACTTC | CASSQGGGLAYEQYF
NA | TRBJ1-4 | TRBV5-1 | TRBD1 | TGCGCCAGCAGCCGGAACAGGGGGAACGAGGAAAAACTGTTTTTT | CASSRNRGNEEKLFF
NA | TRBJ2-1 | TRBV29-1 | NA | TGCAGCGGCGGACACTTGGGCAATGAGCAGTTCTTC | CSGGHLGNEQFF
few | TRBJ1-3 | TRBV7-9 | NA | TGTGCCAGCAGCTTATCGGGAAACACCATATATTTT | CASSLSGNTIYF
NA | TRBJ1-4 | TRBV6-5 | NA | TGTGCCAGCAGCCCAGGGTATAATGAAAAACTGTTTTTT | CASSPGYNEKLFF
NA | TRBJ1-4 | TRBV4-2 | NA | TGTGCCAGCAGCCGAAGGGGACAACGGGACGAAAAACTGTTTTTT | CASSRRGQRDEKLFF
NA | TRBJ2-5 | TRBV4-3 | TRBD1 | TGCGCCAGCAGCCAAGGGCGGATCGGGACAGGGGGCCCGCATCAAGAGACCCAGTACTTC | CASSQGRIGTGGPHQETQYF
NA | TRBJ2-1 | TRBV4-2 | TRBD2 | TGTGCCAGCAGTCCAAGATTTAGCGGGAACGATGAGCAGTTCTTC | CASSPRFSGNDEQFF
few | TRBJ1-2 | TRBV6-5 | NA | TGTGCCAGCAGTGCCTACACCGGGGGAGGCTACACCTTC | CASSAYTGGGYTF
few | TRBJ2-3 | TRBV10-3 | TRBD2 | TGTGCCATCAGTGAGGGACGGACTAGCGGAAGCACAGATACGCAGTATTTT | CAISEGRTSGSTDTQYF
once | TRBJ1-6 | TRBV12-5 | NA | TGTGCTAGTGCCCAGGAGGAAGAGTATAATTCACCCCTCCACTTT | CASAQEEEYNSPLHF
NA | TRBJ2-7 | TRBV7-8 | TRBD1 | TGTGCCAGCACAGGGACAGCTTCTTTTGGGGAGCAGTACTTC | CASTGTASFGEQYF